These 8 T cell receptor beta chains originate from one sample sequenced in a study of blood T cell repertoires in COVID-19. Measured with immunoSEQ multiplex PCR; TCRdb has only the in-frame clones, and not every one. The profile shows over 200,000 clones, 88% of them singletons. Sequencing was done on a sample of peripheral blood. The receptors were gathered from a man between 60 and 75 years old who had recovered from COVID-19.

The rearrangement uses TRBV5-1 and TRBJ2-7; 7 bases fit TRBD1. Trimming cost V 7 bases and J 4 bases; bases outside gene matches: 14. Looked up from germline, CDR1 is SGHRS and CDR2 is YFSETQ. The CDR3 has 15 residues. The CDR3 sequence: CASSPGPDRDYEQYF. The CDR3 DNA is TGCGCCAGCTCTCCCGGACCTGACAGGGATTACGAGCAGTACTTC.

This chain uses TRBV19 with TRBJ1-2; D might be TRBD1 (6 bases). There are 13 residues in the CDR3. Germline-derived CDR1 and CDR2 are LNHDA and SQIVND (reference sequence). CDR3 nucleotide sequence: TGTGCTTTTATAACAGGGCCTTTCTATGGCTACACCTTC. It translates to CAFITGPFYGYTF.

The chain carries TRBV9 and TRBJ2-2, with D perhaps TRBD1 (6 bases). V was trimmed by 3 bases and J by 3 bases, leaving 9 bases between them. Per germline, CDR1 SGDLS and CDR2 YYNGEE. This CDR3 contains 14 residues. The CDR3, as DNA: TGTGCCAGCAGCGAACAGGGAGACACCGGGGAGCTGTTTTTT. It encodes CASSEQGDTGELFF.

The rearrangement links TRBV5-4 to TRBJ2-1, with 8 nucleotides matching TRBD2. Unmatched junction bases numbered 9, after V lost 3 bases and J lost 4 bases. The CDR3 spans 16 residues. CDR1 and CDR2 from the germline V gene are SGHNT and YYREEE (reference sequence). The CDR3: CASSSSGGGGYNEQFF. CDR3 in DNA: TGTGCCAGCAGCTCCAGCGGGGGAGGGGGTTACAATGAGCAGTTCTTC.

As DNA, the CDR3 is TGTGCCAGCAGCCCGCTAGGGGGGACAGGGAACAATGAGCAGTTCTTC. As protein: CASSPLGGTGNNEQFF. The chain links TRBV7-3 to TRBJ2-1; 9 nucleotides align to TRBD1. Germline V gene data show CDR1 as SGHTA and CDR2 as FQGTGA. The CDR3 is 16 amino acids. V trimming: 5 bases; J trimming: 5 bases; junction bases outside the gene matches: 10.

This clone was detected only a few times. The gene calls are TRBV7-2 and TRBJ2-7, with D hard to call. The CDR3 loop spans 11 amino acids. CDR1 and CDR2 (germline): SGHTA, FQGNSA. V lost 0 bases and J 5 bases, leaving 2 bases between the germline ends. CDR3 residues: CASSLANEQYF. The CDR3 coding sequence is TGTGCCAGCAGCTTAGCTAACGAGCAGTACTTC.

The gene calls are TRBV5-1 and TRBJ2-2; a weak D match, TRBD1 (6 bases). V was shortened by 2 bases and J by 4 bases, with 12 bases between the two germline ends. CDR1 is SGHRS and CDR2 is YFSETQ in the germline V gene. The CDR3 is made up of 15 amino acids. The CDR3 DNA reads as TGCGCCAGCAGCTTAACCCTACAGGGCACCGGGGAGCTGTTTTTT. Encoded protein: CASSLTLQGTGELFF.

The rearrangement links TRBV7-2 to TRBJ1-5; possible D gene TRBD1, 5 bases. Germline CDR1 and CDR2: SGHTA and FQGNSA. This CDR3 spans 18 amino acids. V lost 6 bases and J lost 1, with 22 bases in between. CDR3 in DNA: TGTGCCAGCAGTCGCGGAAGTGAAGGGGTAAGGAGCAATCAGCCCCAGCATTTT. It yields the protein CASSRGSEGVRSNQPQHF.